This T cell receptor beta chain was captured in a study of lymphopenia after photon versus proton radiotherapy. Clones were sequenced by immunoSEQ multiplex PCR, and TCRdb holds only the in-frame ones, with some missing. The profile shows 50,000 to 60,000 clones, more than 90% of them singletons. Findings of the study overall: Larger post-nadir TCR diversity loss correlated inversely with survival in deceased patients. After the lymphocyte nadir, photon-treated repertoires showed oligoclonal expansion, especially of CD8+ Temra cells. Photon-treated patients lost naive T cells and TCR diversity; proton-treated stayed stable.

Details on this clone: Its antigen remains unknown.

The TCR sequence derives from a woman in her forties with cholangiocarcinoma. Sequenced material: peripheral blood, taken from a patient treated with photon-based radiotherapy.

The CDR3 DNA is TGTGCCAGCAGCCGGGACAATGGCTATGGCTACACCTTC. Residues: CASSRDNGYGYTF. The V gene is TRBV6-1, the J gene TRBJ1-2, with a possible D match to TRBD1 (6 bases). Trimming took 6 bases from V and 4 from J, leaving 12 bases between them. There are 13 residues in the CDR3. CDR1 and CDR2 (germline): MNHNS, SASEGT.